This record covers a single T cell receptor beta chain. Its antigen is as yet unknown. The source of the sample is a study of T cells after posttransplantation cyclophosphamide. General study points: TRB clonality was highly associated with recipient CMV seropositivity and reactivation.

Cyclophosphamide on days +3 and +4 followed busulfan-fludarabine conditioning and a marrow graft. TCRdb keeps only in-frame clones here, not all; method: immunoSEQ multiplex PCR. The data hold about 2,100 clones, with 73% observed a single time. Material: CD8+ T cells sorted from PBMCs, obtained almost 250 days after a stem cell transplant with posttransplant cyclophosphamide. This sequence was found in a young adult male patient who received an allogeneic stem cell transplant from a related donor, was CMV-positive, and had no GVHD. Some T cells may trace back to the graft donor.

The CDR3 sequence: CASSPDSGGNEQFF. CDR3 coding DNA: TGTGCCAGCAGCCCGGATTCGGGGGGTAATGAGCAGTTCTTC. The V call is TRBV7-9, the J call TRBJ2-1; 7 positions match TRBD2. The J segment lost 7 bases and the V segment lost 5 bases, leaving 8 bases of the junction unmatched. CDR3 length: 14 residues. The germline V gene has CDR1 SEHNR and CDR2 FQNEAQ (reference sequence). Complete variable domain (other parts from reference TRBV7-9 and TRBJ2-1): DTGVSQNPRHKITKRGQNVTFRCDPISEHNRLYWYRQTLGQGPEFLTYFQNEAQLEKSRLLSDRFSAERPKGSFSTLEIQRTEQGDSAMYLCASSPDSGGNEQFFGPGTRLTVL.